This T cell receptor beta chain derives from a study of CD8+CD57+ T cells in acquired aplastic anemia. Whole-study context: Sorted CD4+ and CD8+ cells gave an average of roughly 3.3 ug of DNA. Notes on the study in general: No significant patient-versus-control difference appeared in CD8+ Simpson's diversity. The same twenty-nine CD8+ CDR3 sequences occurred in patients and in controls.

The patients chosen for sequencing had shown expansion of CD8+CD57+ cells (detected by flow cytometry). Each of the patients presented with severe acquired aplastic anemia. This CDR3 is 15 amino acids long. Between the trimmed V and J ends, which lost 6 bases and 0 bases, there was a span of 9 bases. CDR1 and CDR2 from the germline V gene are SNHLY and FYNNEI. CDR3 and TCR beta VDJ profiling relied on genomic DNA as the template. Using its own MiXCR run on the reads, TCRdb lists one record per CDR3 protein. This repertoire shows about 240,000 distinct CDR3 sequences, about 44% found once; its top ten account for 7.8%. Details on this clonotype: Antigen: not known.

The origin of this receptor is a human donor with aplastic anemia. Sequenced input: sorted CD4+, CD8+, or CD8+CD57+ T cells (not recorded which) from PBMCs. The chain uses TRBV2 and TRBJ2-6, with D possibly being TRBD1 (6 bases). The CDR3 nucleotides read TGTGCCAGCAGCGGACAGATCTCTGGGGCCAACGTCCTGACTTTC. As protein: CASSGQISGANVLTF.